This TCR beta chain was retrieved from a study of CD8 T cells in Susac syndrome. Whole-study results and caveats: It was acknowledged in the study that its TCR sequencing and HLA analysis involved a relatively small number of individuals.

RNA in amounts of roughly 0.5 to 1 ug was reverse transcribed with random hexamers. TCRdb fed the immunoSEQ multiplex PCR reads into MiXCR, producing one record per CDR3 protein. Of roughly 200,000 distinct CDR3 sequences listed, approximately 95% are singletons. The CDR3 totals 13 residues. Germline V gene data show CDR1 as SGHNT and CDR2 as YYREEE (reference sequence). Trimming took 0 bases from V and 7 from J, leaving 7 bases between them. Note on this clonotype: Its antigen is unidentified.

The chain has TRBV5-4 and TRBJ2-2; no definite D call. This receptor was obtained from a human donor in good health. Material: CD4+ T cells from PBMCs. CDR3 amino acids: CASSLAGGGELFF. CDR3 in DNA: TGTGCCAGCAGCTTGGCCGGCGGCGGGGAGCTGTTTTTT.